The clone carrying this T cell receptor beta chain showed up just a few times. Its matching antigen is unknown. The entry originates in a study of shared clonotypes between healthy human individuals. Notes on the study in general: At large depth, rarefaction still showed sorted-subset sequencing to be incomplete.

TCRdb keeps only in-frame clones here, not all; method: immunoSEQ multiplex PCR. The table records hundreds of thousands of clones, about 90% of them present only once. Unmatched junction bases numbered 5, after V lost 3 bases and J lost 0 bases. This CDR3 has 17 residues. CDR1 and CDR2 from the germline V gene are LNHDA and SQIVND (reference sequence). Naivety among CD8 cells was defined by CD45RO negativity and positive CCR7 selection, thereby excluding terminally differentiated effector memory CD45RA+ cells. This chain links TRBV19 with TRBJ2-1; 10 positions agree with TRBD2. Sequenced sample: naive CD8+ T cells sorted from blood. The TCR comes from a man aged 30-40 years in good health. The CDR3 loop reads CASSMGTSADSYNEQFF. The CDR3 DNA sequence: TGTGCCAGTAGTATGGGGACTAGCGCTGACTCCTACAATGAGCAGTTCTTC.